These 21 T cell receptor beta chains originate from one sample sequenced in a study of blood T cell repertoires in COVID-19. Produced via immunoSEQ multiplex PCR; TCRdb's table is partial and in-frame only. The table includes approximately 120,000 clones, around 83% detected once. Material for sequencing was peripheral blood. Every receptor here comes from a human donor in a cohort sampled during active COVID-19.

V and J are TRBV6-2 or TRBV6-3 and TRBJ1-1; 10 bases are a match to TRBD1. The CDR3 loop spans 14 amino acids. V trimming: 5 bases; J trimming: 4 bases; junction bases outside the gene matches: 4. Germline CDR1 is MNHEY and CDR2 is SVGEGT. The CDR3 coding sequence is TGTGCCAGCAGTCAGGGACAGGGGATCACTGAAGCTTTCTTT. Translated, it gives CASSQGQGITEAFF.

The chain uses TRBV6-6 and TRBJ1-1, with 9 bases lining up with TRBD1. Germline-derived CDR1 and CDR2 are MNHNY and SVGAGI (reference sequence). The CDR3 contains 12 residues. V was clipped by 5 bases and J by 11 bases; unmatched bases: 6. The CDR3 reads CASSPRTGEAFF. CDR3 bases: TGTGCCAGCAGTCCTCGGACAGGGGAGGCTTTCTTT.

The chain combines TRBV29-1 with TRBJ2-1; 7 bases are shared with TRBD2. Germline lookup yields CDR1 SQVTM and CDR2 ANQGSEA. This CDR3 is 12 amino acids long. V lost 7 bases to trimming and J lost 9 bases; unmatched junction nucleotides: 9. In DNA, the CDR3 is TGCAGCGGCCTCCCGGGGGGTGGTGAGCAGTTCTTC. Protein product: CSGLPGGGEQFF.

This clone was recorded a few times. This chain connects TRBV19 to TRBJ1-5, with 10 bases lining up with TRBD1. The CDR3 contains 12 residues. After removal of 9 bases from V and 9 bases from J, the junction contained 5 bases not matched to a gene. Per germline, CDR1 LNHDA and CDR2 SQIVND (reference sequence). The CDR3 DNA is TGTGCCAGCGGGACAGGGGAGGGGCCCCAGCATTTT. Translation: CASGTGEGPQHF.

The chain has TRBV19 and TRBJ1-2; no clear D. Germline V CDR1 and CDR2: LNHDA, SQIVND (reference sequence). Trimming shortened V by 1 base and J by 0 bases, and 12 bases separated the two germline ends. CDR3 size: 16 residues. CDR3 sequence (DNA): TGTGCCAGTAGTATAGGGTCCACAGCCCCTAACTATGGCTACACCTTC. Its protein product is CASSIGSTAPNYGYTF.

The rearrangement uses TRBV3-1 (or the pseudogene TRBV3-2) and TRBJ1-2, with D possibly matching TRBD1 (6 bases). Trimming removed 4 bases from V and 2 bases from J, with 11 bases in between. Germline V CDR1 and CDR2: LGHDT, YNNKEL (reference sequence). The CDR3 totals 14 residues. CDR3 sequence reads: CASSLQGWNYGYTF. The DNA of the CDR3 is TGTGCCAGCAGCCTCCAGGGGTGGAACTATGGCTACACCTTC.

V usage is TRBV6-2 or TRBV6-3 and J usage is TRBJ2-7; D might be TRBD2 (6 bases). Trimming removed 2 bases from V and 0 bases from J, with 8 bases in between. CDR1 and CDR2 from the germline V gene are MNHEY and SVGEGT. The CDR3 spans 14 residues. In DNA, the CDR3 is TGTGCCAGCAGTTACGCGGGGAGCTCCTACGAGCAGTACTTC. This encodes CASSYAGSSYEQYF.

The rearrangement joins TRBV6-2 or TRBV6-3 to TRBJ1-1; D remains ambiguous. Germline CDR1 reads MNHEY; CDR2 reads SVGEGT. The CDR3 is 14 amino acids. Deletions cut 5 bases from V and 3 bases from J, with 13 bases between. CDR3 nucleotide sequence: TGTGCCAGCAGTAGCGCCTGGCGAGACACTGAAGCTTTCTTT. Its translation: CASSSAWRDTEAFF.

The chain is built from TRBV30 and TRBJ2-3; D unclear. This CDR3 contains 12 residues. The germline V gene has CDR1 GTSNPN and CDR2 SVGIG (reference sequence). Trimming removed 0 bases at V and 5 bases at J, with 6 bases between. As DNA, the CDR3 is TGTGCCTGGAGTGTACAGAAAGATACGCAGTATTTT. It translates to CAWSVQKDTQYF.

V and J are TRBV18 and TRBJ2-5, with a tentative D call TRBD1 (5 bases). Germline CDR1 and CDR2: KGHSH and LQKENI. The V end was cut by 4 bases, the J end by 3 bases, with 12 bases between. The CDR3 extends over 14 amino acids. CDR3 DNA sequence: TGTGCCAGCTCACGAGACAGCTCAGAAGAGACCCAGTACTTC. Translated, it gives CASSRDSSEETQYF.

The chain is built from TRBV19 and TRBJ1-5; D is uncertain. Germline assignment: CDR1 LNHDA and CDR2 SQIVND (reference sequence). The CDR3 extends over 15 amino acids. Deletions cut 3 bases from V and 6 bases from J, with 15 bases between. The CDR3 loop is CASSIQVVSRQPQHF. As DNA, the CDR3 is TGTGCCAGTAGTATTCAGGTGGTATCACGTCAGCCCCAGCATTTT.

This chain connects TRBV7-8 to TRBJ2-7; 9 bases align to TRBD1. The CDR3 contains 17 residues. V lost 0 bases, J lost 4 bases, and 10 bases stayed unmatched. Per the germline V gene, CDR1 is SGHVS and CDR2 is FQNEAQ. CDR3 nucleotides: TGTGCCAGCAGCTTAGCTACAGGGGGCGAAGCGTATTACGAGCAGTACTTC. The encoded protein is CASSLATGGEAYYEQYF.

The chain joins TRBV6-2 or TRBV6-3 to TRBJ2-7; TRBD1 might be the D (6 bases). CDR1 is MNHEY, CDR2 SVGEGT, per germline. V lost 4 bases and J lost 2, with 12 bases in between. This CDR3 spans 14 amino acids. CDR3 residues: CASSSLGAPYEQYV. In DNA form, the CDR3 reads TGTGCCAGCAGTTCCCTGGGGGCACCCTACGAGCAGTACGTC.

This chain uses TRBV7-9 with TRBJ1-2, with TRBD1 matching over 7 bases. CDR3 size: 15 residues. Germline loops: CDR1 SEHNR, CDR2 FQNEAQ (reference sequence). Trimming took 6 bases from V and 8 from J; bases not matched to a gene: 15. The CDR3 DNA follows: TGTGCCAGCAGTAGACTGGTAGGAGGGGGCTACGGCTACACCTTC. This codes for CASSRLVGGGYGYTF. Combining the CDR3 with reference TRBV7-9 and TRBJ1-2 gives the whole variable domain DTGVSQNPRHKITKRGQNVTFRCDPISEHNRLYWYRQTLGQGPEFLTYFQNEAQLEKSRLLSDRFSAERPKGSFSTLEIQRTEQGDSAMYLCASSRLVGGGYGYTFGSGTRLTVV.

The chain combines TRBV15 with TRBJ2-2, with D hard to call. Germline V gene lookup returns CDR1 LNHNV and CDR2 YYDKDF (reference sequence). The CDR3 loop spans 12 amino acids. Trimming removed 7 bases at V and 6 bases at J, with 9 bases between. CDR3 residues: CATTGAPGELFF. The CDR3 DNA reads TGTGCCACCACCGGTGCTCCCGGGGAGCTGTTTTTT.

This rearrangement joins TRBV7-2 to TRBJ2-3; 8 bases agree with TRBD1. The CDR3 has 14 amino acids. Germline V gene lookup returns CDR1 SGHTA and CDR2 FQGNSA. J gave up 1 base and V 5 bases, and 2 bases lay outside the gene matches. The chain's CDR3 is CASSPTGGTDTQYF. The CDR3 coding sequence is TGTGCCAGCAGCCCGACAGGGGGCACAGATACGCAGTATTTT.

This chain joins TRBV7-9 and TRBJ2-1; 10 bases map to TRBD1. V lost 5 bases to trimming and J lost 5 bases; unmatched junction nucleotides: 6. The germline V gene has CDR1 SEHNR and CDR2 FQNEAQ (reference sequence). CDR3 length: 15 amino acids. The CDR3 nucleotides are TGTGCCAGCAGCCGACAGGGGGCAATGAACAATGAGCAGTTCTTC. Its translation: CASSRQGAMNNEQFF.

This clone was recorded a few times. The chain couples TRBV12-5 to TRBJ2-7; TRBD1 matches 7 bases. CDR3 size: 14 residues. The germline CDR1 and CDR2 sequences are LGHNT and FRNRAP. V was pared by 5 bases and J by 3 bases, with 7 bases of the junction left unmatched. The CDR3 DNA reads as TGTGCTAGTGGTCCTACAGGGGTCAACTACGAGCAGTACTTC. Its protein product is CASGPTGVNYEQYF.

The chain uses TRBV7-2 and TRBJ1-1; weak D call: TRBD1 (5 bases). The CDR3 consists of 14 residues. The germline V and J ends were trimmed by 0 bases and 4 bases, with 9 bases remaining between them. The germline V gene encodes CDR1 SGHTA and CDR2 FQGNSA. CDR3 coding DNA: TGTGCCAGCAGCTTAGCGTGGGGGGGCACTGAAGCTTTCTTT. It codes for CASSLAWGGTEAFF.

The J gene is TRBJ1-2, the V gene TRBV5-1; 7 bases align to TRBD1. This CDR3 comprises 15 residues. The V gene end was trimmed by 4 bases and the J gene end by 2 bases; junction bases not matched to a gene: 8. Germline V CDR1 and CDR2: SGHRS, YFSETQ. The chain's CDR3 is CASSTGQLGNYGYTF. The DNA of the CDR3 is TGCGCCAGCAGCACGGGACAGCTCGGGAACTATGGCTACACCTTC.

V gene TRBV30 combines with J gene TRBJ1-2; D not certain. Trimming took 1 base from V and 8 from J, leaving 8 bases between them. Germline V CDR1 and CDR2: GTSNPN, SVGIG (reference sequence). This CDR3 has 11 residues. The DNA for the CDR3 is TGTGCCTGGAGTGGAGAGCGGGGCTACACCTTC. This gives the protein CAWSGERGYTF.